Listed below are T cell receptor beta chains from one sample, sequenced in a study of Ad26.COV2.S vaccination and SARS-CoV-2 variants. Clones were read by immunoSEQ multiplex PCR, and TCRdb kept only the in-frame ones, dropping some. The sample consists of about 350,000 clones, 80% to 90% of them appearing once. The source was peripheral blood, collected in a trial of Ad26.COV2.S vaccine versus placebo. The receptors stem from a person between 18 and 60 years old who received the Ad26.COV2.S COVID-19 vaccine or a placebo. CDR3s include the opening cysteine and the closing phenylalanine or tryptophan. The D gene is left open where the match is weak. The size field is filled for only some rows; it gives once, few, many or a size class.

J gene	clone size	V gene	D gene	CDR3 DNA	CDR3 protein
TRBJ2-5	-	TRBV5-1	TRBD2	TGCGCCAGCAGCTTGCGTACGGGCGGGGGCCAAGAGACCCAGTACTTC	CASSLRTGGGQETQYF
TRBJ2-3	-	TRBV6-1	TRBD2	TGTGCCAGCAGTGAAGCGCGTCTAGCGGGAGGATTTACAGATACGCAGTATTTT	CASSEARLAGGFTDTQYF
TRBJ2-5	-	TRBV7-2	-	TGTGCCAGCAGTTCACCGGGACCACACCAAGAGACCCAGTACTTC	CASSSPGPHQETQYF
TRBJ1-1	-	TRBV5-4	TRBD1	TGTGCCAGCAGTTCCGGGACAGGGAGCATAGAAGCTTTCTTT	CASSSGTGSIEAFF
TRBJ1-5	-	TRBV30	-	TGTGCCTGGAGTGTATCAGGGGCCGATCAGCCCCAGCATTTT	CAWSVSGADQPQHF
TRBJ2-3	-	TRBV19	TRBD2	TGTGCCAGTAGGCTAGCGGGGGCCCTCACAGATACGCAGTATTTT	CASRLAGALTDTQYF
TRBJ1-2	-	TRBV12-3/TRBV12-4	-	TGTGCCAGCAGTCTCCAGACCGACTATGGCTACACCTTC	CASSLQTDYGYTF
TRBJ2-5	-	TRBV11-2	-	TGTGCCAGCAGCTTAAAAACGGTAGAGACCCAGTACTTC	CASSLKTVETQYF
TRBJ1-5	-	TRBV5-5	-	TGTGCCAGCAGCTTGGAGGCAGGATTGAATCAGCCCCAGCATTTT	CASSLEAGLNQPQHF
TRBJ2-7	-	TRBV7-9	-	-	CASSWGQGAVDF
TRBJ1-6	few	TRBV11-2	-	TGTGCCAGCAGCTACCGAGGGGGGCGACTAGGAAATTCACCCCTCCACTTT	CASSYRGGRLGNSPLHF
TRBJ1-5	-	TRBV19	-	TGTGCCAGTAGTATCCGGTCCCGCAATCAGCCCCAGCATTTT	CASSIRSRNQPQHF
TRBJ2-7	once	TRBV14	-	TGTGCCAGCAGCCAAGATAGGCTACGGGGACGCTACGAGCAGTACTTC	CASSQDRLRGRYEQYF
TRBJ1-6	-	TRBV19	-	TGTGCCAGTAGTGCACGGACCGTGTTCTATAATTCACCCCTCCACTTT	CASSARTVFYNSPLHF
TRBJ1-1	-	TRBV7-9	-	TGTGCCAGCAGCTTAGCTTGGGGGACGGAAGCTTTCTTT	CASSLAWGTEAFF
TRBJ1-2	-	TRBV27	-	TGTGCCAGCAGTCCCGGGACGGTCTATGGCTACACCTTC	CASSPGTVYGYTF
TRBJ1-5	-	TRBV6-6	-	TGTGCCAGCAGTTCCCCCCAAGGAGGGCGCAATCAGCCCCAGCATTTT	CASSSPQGGRNQPQHF
TRBJ2-1	-	TRBV5-6	-	TGTGCCAGCAGCTCCCTAAGAGCGGATGAGCAGTTCTTC	CASSSLRADEQFF
TRBJ2-3	-	TRBV19	-	TGTGCCAGTAGTATGAATGCGGGGGCTGGCACAGATACGCAGTATTTT	CASSMNAGAGTDTQYF
TRBJ2-1	-	TRBV18	TRBD2	TGTGCCAGCTCACCACCGACTAGCGCGGACAATGAGCAGTTCTTC	CASSPPTSADNEQFF
TRBJ2-1	-	TRBV5-4	-	TGTGCCAGCAGCTTCCCATCGGGGCCCTACAATGAGCAGTTCTTC	CASSFPSGPYNEQFF
TRBJ1-2	-	TRBV3-1/TRBV3-2	TRBD1	TGTGCCAGCAGCTTAGCCGGGACAGGGGTTTCTGGCTACACCTTC	CASSLAGTGVSGYTF